There are many counts of the clone carrying this T cell receptor beta chain. This entry belongs to a study of blood T cell repertoires in COVID-19. The study drew participants aged roughly 18 to 89 years from fewer than 30 US areas. The CDR3 totals 16 residues. Trimming left V 8 bases short and J 3 bases short, with 20 bases between. Germline V gene data show CDR1 as LNHDA and CDR2 as SQIVND (reference sequence). TCRdb's copy holds only in-frame clones and misses some; the assay was immunoSEQ multiplex PCR. The sample has 150,000 to 200,000 clones, about four fifths seen once. This clonotype originated in a woman aged 55-70 years who had recovered from COVID-19. The chain employs TRBV19 and TRBJ1-5; possible D gene TRBD1, 5 bases. Sequencing was performed on PBMCs or T cells enriched from blood (not recorded which). The CDR3 protein is CASAAGQATYNQPQHF. CDR3 DNA sequence: TGTGCCAGTGCCGCAGGGCAGGCAACCTACAATCAGCCCCAGCATTTT.